One sample yielded the 11 T cell receptor beta chains listed below, sequenced in a study of Graves' ophthalmopathy and Graves' hyperthyroidism. Amplification from RNA transcripts yielded the TCR beta CDR3 regions. HTBI primers were employed in first-round RT-PCR, then a second-round multiplex PCR followed. TCRdb reprocessed the multiplex PCR reads via MiXCR and lists one record per CDR3 protein. The data hold a few hundred thousand distinct CDR3 sequences, with just over 15% observed a single time. The sequenced sample consisted of peripheral blood. The receptors derive from a woman aged 18-35 years with stable Graves' hyperthyroidism.

This chain uses TRBV10-2 with TRBJ2-5, with 11 bases matching TRBD2. The length of the CDR3 is 15 residues. The junction had 10 bases not matched to a gene; V was cut back by 10 bases and J by 3 bases. CDR1 is WSHSY, CDR2 SAAADI, per germline. CDR3 bases: TGCGCCACCAGAGAGGGACTAGCGGCAAAAGAGACCCAGTACTTC. It encodes CATREGLAAKETQYF.

Worth noting for this clonotype: Because the CDR3's place on the DNA is in doubt, the DNA is left out and the CDR3 is given as listed by TCRdb. This rearrangement joins TRBV6-5 to TRBJ1-2; the table names TRBD1, a call not compared with the DNA. Germline V gene sequence: CDR1 MNHEY, CDR2 SVGAGI. The CDR3 adds up to 13 amino acids, both ends counted. The CDR3 protein is CASSYSMVGEGTF.

This chain connects TRBV5-1 to TRBJ2-5; weak D call: TRBD2 (6 bases). Trimming stripped 3 bases from V and 2 bases from J, with 17 bases between. This CDR3 comprises 16 residues. Germline CDR1 reads SGHRS; CDR2 reads YFSETQ. In DNA form, the CDR3 reads TGCGCCAGCAGCTCCGGGACGTTTGGGACTCAAGAGACCCAGTACTTC. It yields the protein CASSSGTFGTQETQYF.

This clonotype occurred a few times. One junction end disagrees with the germline gene, perhaps due to a read error. V is TRBV11-2 and J is TRBJ2-5, with unresolved D. Germline CDR1 and CDR2: SGHAT and FQNNGV. The CDR3 is 11 residues long. Here the CDR3 DNA reads TGTGCCTGCAGCGCTTCAGAGACCCAGTACTTC. Amino acids: CACSASETQYF.

The sample holds many counts of this clonotype. The genes are TRBV4-1 and TRBJ2-7; TRBD1 aligns across 7 bases. Trimming cost V 0 bases and J 2 bases; bases outside gene matches: 4. From germline, CDR1 is MGHRA and CDR2 YSYEKL. The CDR3 has 15 residues. CDR3 bases: TGCGCCAGCAGCCAAGATGAAGGGGGCACCTACGAGCAGTACTTC. Its translation is CASSQDEGGTYEQYF.

Many counts were recorded for this clonotype. V and J are TRBV13 and TRBJ2-2; D may match TRBD1 or TRBD2 (5 bases each). This CDR3 has 15 residues. V gave up 1 base and J gave up 4 bases, with 10 bases separating them. From germline, CDR1 is PRHDT and CDR2 FYEKMQ (reference sequence). The CDR3 loop is CASSLERGLTGELFF. The CDR3 DNA reads TGTGCCAGCAGCTTAGAGAGGGGCCTCACCGGGGAGCTGTTTTTT.

This clonotype was found a few times. The genes are TRBV5-1 and TRBJ2-5; the match to TRBD2 covers 9 bases. Germline V gene sequence: CDR1 SGHRS, CDR2 YFSETQ. The CDR3 length is 15 residues. V gave up 1 base and J gave up 3 bases; unmatched junction bases: 4. The CDR3 reads CASSLRASGEETQYF. For the CDR3, the DNA is TGCGCCAGCAGCTTGAGGGCTAGCGGGGAAGAGACCCAGTACTTC.

This clonotype was observed at least ten times. The chain combines TRBV29-1 with TRBJ2-5; D could derive from TRBD1 or TRBD2 (6 bases each). The germline V gene encodes CDR1 SQVTM and CDR2 ANQGSEA. The CDR3 extends over 13 amino acids. Trimming stripped 6 bases from V and 5 bases from J, with 16 bases between. The CDR3 spells CSVIGGRGETQYF. CDR3 bases: TGCAGCGTGATCGGGGGCCGGGGGGAGACCCAGTACTTC. The entire variable domain, with the rest obtained from reference TRBV29-1 and TRBJ2-5, is as follows: SAVISQKPSRDICQRGTSLTIQCQVDSQVTMMFWYRQQPGQSLTLIATANQGSEATYESGFVIDKFPISRPNLTFSTLTVSNMSPEDSSIYLCSVIGGRGETQYFGPGTRLLVL.

This clonotype has ten or more counts. This rearrangement joins TRBV27 to TRBJ1-6, with D uncertain. This CDR3 comprises 13 residues. Trimming stripped 3 bases from V and 7 bases from J, with 7 bases between. Germline V gives CDR1 MNHEY, CDR2 SMNVEV (reference sequence). The CDR3 loop is CASSLRENSPLHF. The CDR3 region has the DNA TGTGCCAGCAGTTTGCGAGAGAATTCACCCCTCCACTTT.

The V call is TRBV6-2 or TRBV6-3, the J call TRBJ2-7, with a possible D match to TRBD1 (5 bases). Germline V gene lookup returns CDR1 MNHEY and CDR2 SVGEGT. The V end lost 6 bases, the J end lost 0 bases, and 15 bases lay between the germline ends. The CDR3 is made up of 15 amino acids. CDR3 region: CASREWGSSSYEQYF. Here the CDR3 DNA reads TGTGCCAGCAGGGAATGGGGCAGCAGCTCCTACGAGCAGTACTTC.

This clonotype was seen many times. This chain uses TRBV12-3 or TRBV12-4 with TRBJ1-5, with D maybe TRBD1 (6 bases). The V gene lost 3 bases and the J gene lost 0 bases, with 12 bases spanning the gap. The CDR3 is made up of 16 amino acids. CDR3 loop: CASSFWGQSSNQPQHF. The CDR3 nucleotides are TGTGCCAGCAGTTTTTGGGGGCAGAGTAGCAATCAGCCCCAGCATTTT.